What follows are 10 T cell receptor beta chains derived from one specimen sequenced in a study of human T cells and chemical hapten exposure. TCRdb used MiXCR to reprocess the RACE reads, holding one entry per CDR3 protein. The sample carries around 150,000 distinct CDR3 sequences, 28% recorded once. The time point denotes: patch test 3, about 24 weeks after DPC sensitization. Treatment of the sample: therapeutic diphenylcyclopropenone sensitization with weekly scalp DPC. Here the sequenced sample was whole blood, taken in connection with sensitization to the hapten diphenylcyclopropenone (DPC). The receptors were gathered from a woman aged 18-29 years with alopecia areata. Some clones in this sample may be carry-over from other donors' samples.

This clonotype has only a few counts. J is TRBJ2-5 and V is TRBV2, with 7 positions matching TRBD2. Per germline, CDR1 SNHLY and CDR2 FYNNEI. J lost 5 bases, V lost 7 bases, and 7 bases had no gene match. There are 13 residues in the CDR3. This chain's CDR3 is CASNRGDSETQYF. CDR3 nucleotides: TGTGCCAGCAATCGGGGGGACTCCGAGACCCAGTACTTC.

The rearrangement links TRBV5-6 to TRBJ1-2; D is unresolved. CDR1 is SGHDT, CDR2 YYEEEE, per germline. CDR3 length: 14 amino acids. Trimming removed 0 bases from V and 2 bases from J, with 8 bases in between. The CDR3: CASSLDQRNYGYTF. DNA of the CDR3: TGTGCCAGCAGCTTGGACCAGAGGAACTATGGCTACACCTTC.

This clonotype was observed at least ten times. This sequence joins TRBV20-1 and TRBJ2-7; weak D call: TRBD1 (7 bases). V was shortened by 2 bases and J by 6 bases, with 14 bases between the two germline ends. Germline CDR1 reads DFQATT; CDR2 reads SNEGSKA (reference sequence). The CDR3 contains 13 residues. The CDR3 DNA sequence: TGCAGTGCTAGACGACAGGGAGGAGGCGAGCAGTACTTC. Translated, it gives CSARRQGGGEQYF.

This clonotype has a handful of counts. The rearrangement joins TRBV24-1 to TRBJ2-3, with D possibly TRBD2 on 6 matching bases. CDR3 length: 14 amino acids. Deletions cut 3 bases from V and 3 bases from J, with 9 bases between. Germline V CDR1 and CDR2: KGHDR, SFDVKD. The CDR3 DNA sequence: TGTGCCACCAGTGATGGGGACTTGACAGATACGCAGTATTTT. Encoded protein: CATSDGDLTDTQYF.

The V gene is TRBV29-1, the J gene TRBJ1-4, with no clear D. Germline CDR1 and CDR2: SQVTM and ANQGSEA. This CDR3 is 13 amino acids long. The germline V and J ends were trimmed by 4 bases and 3 bases, with 9 bases remaining between them. CDR3 sequence reads: CSVGTGPNEKLFF. The CDR3 DNA reads TGCAGCGTTGGGACGGGTCCTAATGAAAAACTGTTTTTT.

The V and J genes are TRBV20-1 and TRBJ2-3; tentative D call: TRBD2 (6 bases). This CDR3 spans 10 amino acids. CDR1 is DFQATT, CDR2 SNEGSKA, per germline (reference sequence). CDR3 protein: CPRRVDTQYF. In nucleotides, the CDR3 is TGCCCCCGGAGGGTAGATACGCAGTATTTT.

The genes are TRBV20-1 and TRBJ2-7, with 7 bases that match TRBD1. Trimming at V came to 3 bases and at J to 6 bases, leaving 17 bases not matched to a gene. CDR3 size: 16 residues. CDR1 is DFQATT, CDR2 SNEGSKA, per germline (reference sequence). CDR3 in amino acids: CSASQSTGNMLSEQYF. The CDR3, as DNA: TGCAGTGCTAGCCAATCGACAGGGAACATGCTCTCCGAGCAGTACTTC.

This clonotype was counted at least ten times. This sequence joins TRBV5-1 and TRBJ2-3, with D tentatively TRBD1 (6 bases). The CDR3 has 14 residues. Germline V CDR1 and CDR2: SGHRS, YFSETQ. V was clipped by 0 bases and J by 1 base, with 6 bases between them. In DNA, the CDR3 is TGCGCCAGCAGCTTGGGGGGGCGCACAGATACGCAGTATTTT. It yields the protein CASSLGGRTDTQYF.

CDR3 sequence: CSVPGTDRYEQYF. The CDR3 nucleotides are TGCAGCGTTCCCGGGACAGACCGCTACGAGCAGTACTTC. This chain links TRBV29-1 with TRBJ2-7, with 7 bases aligning to TRBD1. The CDR3 is 13 amino acids. The germline V gene has CDR1 SQVTM and CDR2 ANQGSEA. After removal of 5 bases from V and 3 bases from J, the junction contained 7 bases not matched to a gene.

This clonotype occurred a few times. This chain links TRBV5-1 with TRBJ2-7, with 9 nucleotides matching TRBD1. The CDR3 spans 15 residues. V lost 4 bases and J lost 1; bases outside the gene matches: 6. The germline V gene has CDR1 SGHRS and CDR2 YFSETQ. The CDR3: CASSTPTGGSYEQYF. CDR3 sequence (DNA): TGCGCCAGCAGCACTCCGACAGGGGGATCCTACGAGCAGTACTTC.